These 9 T cell receptor beta chains originate from one sample sequenced in a study of blood T cell repertoires in COVID-19. Produced via immunoSEQ multiplex PCR; TCRdb's table is partial and in-frame only. Counted here are hundreds of thousands of clones, roughly 87% occurring once; the ten biggest clones make up more than 8.5%. The specimen was PBMCs or T cells enriched from blood (not recorded which). Receptors originate from a woman in her late teens or twenties who had recovered from COVID-19.

V and J are TRBV18 and TRBJ2-3; 8 bases agree with TRBD2. Germline CDR1 reads KGHSH; CDR2 reads LQKENI. V lost 8 bases to trimming and J lost 4 bases; unmatched junction nucleotides: 11. There are 15 residues in the CDR3. The CDR3 reads CASTTNGGASDTQYF. The CDR3 DNA sequence: TGTGCCAGCACAACTAACGGGGGGGCCTCAGATACGCAGTATTTT.

The CDR3 reads CASSLMPGQGNTGELFF. The CDR3 nucleotides read TGTGCCAGCAGCTTAATGCCGGGACAGGGGAACACCGGGGAGCTGTTTTTT. The V call is TRBV7-9, the J call TRBJ2-2, with 9 bases that match TRBD1. Trimming at V came to 2 bases and at J to 1 base, leaving 5 bases not matched to a gene. The CDR3 runs to 17 residues. Germline V gene data show CDR1 as SEHNR and CDR2 as FQNEAQ (reference sequence).

The rearrangement links TRBV7-9 to TRBJ2-3; TRBD1 is a possible D gene (5 bases). Per the germline V gene, CDR1 is SEHNR and CDR2 is FQNEAQ (reference sequence). Trimming shortened V by 5 bases and J by 0 bases, and 9 bases separated the two germline ends. The CDR3 consists of 14 residues. The CDR3, as DNA: TGTGCCAGCAGCCAACGACAGAGCACAGATACGCAGTATTTT. This encodes CASSQRQSTDTQYF. Together with reference TRBV7-9 and TRBJ2-3, the CDR3 gives the full variable domain: DTGVSQNPRHKITKRGQNVTFRCDPISEHNRLYWYRQTLGQGPEFLTYFQNEAQLEKSRLLSDRFSAERPKGSFSTLEIQRTEQGDSAMYLCASSQRQSTDTQYFGPGTRLTVL.

V gene TRBV28 combines with J gene TRBJ2-7, with 12 bases fitting TRBD2. Germline V gives CDR1 MDHEN, CDR2 SYDVKM. The ends lost 6 bases at V and 0 bases at J; junction bases unmatched: 9. This CDR3 has 17 amino acids. CDR3 protein: CASRLGLAGYNSYEQYF. The CDR3 DNA sequence: TGTGCCAGCAGATTAGGACTAGCGGGATACAACTCCTACGAGCAGTACTTC. Drawing the rest from reference TRBV28 and TRBJ2-7, the complete variable domain is DVKVTQSSRYLVKRTGEKVFLECVQDMDHENMFWYRQDPGLGLRLIYFSYDVKMKEKGDIPEGYSVSREKKERFSLILESASTNQTSMYLCASRLGLAGYNSYEQYFGPGTRLTVT.

The rearrangement uses TRBV14 and TRBJ1-1; the D is unclear. CDR3 size: 14 residues. Per germline, CDR1 SGHDN and CDR2 FVKESK. The V and J ends lost 4 bases and 8 bases respectively, with 17 bases between them. CDR3 in DNA: TGTGCCAGCAGCCTTAACGGCGGGATTCCCGAAGCTTTCTTT. As protein: CASSLNGGIPEAFF.

The chain combines TRBV5-5 with TRBJ1-1; D unresolved. The V end lost 0 bases, the J end lost 5 bases, and 11 bases lay between the germline ends. Per germline, CDR1 SGHKS and CDR2 YYEKEE (reference sequence). The CDR3 extends over 14 amino acids. The CDR3 nucleotides are TGTGCCAGCAGCTTGGTGGTACAGCGGACTGAAGCTTTCTTT. Translated, it gives CASSLVVQRTEAFF.

This chain joins TRBV4-3 and TRBJ1-2; 8 positions agree with TRBD1. With V trimmed by 0 bases and J by 7 bases, 7 bases remained unmatched. Germline V gene sequence: CDR1 LGHNA, CDR2 YSLEER. The length of the CDR3 is 15 residues. The CDR3 region has the DNA TGCGCCAGCAGCCAAGATAGGTACAGGGGGGTTGGCTACACCTTC. Protein: CASSQDRYRGVGYTF.

The gene calls are TRBV4-1 and TRBJ1-6, with D hard to call. With 1 base removed from V and 4 bases from J, the gap between germline ends came to 17 bases. The length of the CDR3 is 18 residues. Per the germline V gene, CDR1 is MGHRA and CDR2 is YSYEKL. CDR3 sequence (DNA): TGCGCCAGCAGCCAAGGCTTCCAAGGGAGGTTTTATAATTCACCCCTCCACTTT. Its protein product is CASSQGFQGRFYNSPLHF.

The J gene is TRBJ2-1, the V gene TRBV28; D gene uncertain. V gave up 3 bases and J gave up 6 bases, with 12 bases separating them. CDR3 length: 14 amino acids. Germline V gene sequence: CDR1 MDHEN, CDR2 SYDVKM. This chain's CDR3 is CASSFRLGPNEQFF. The CDR3 DNA is TGTGCCAGCAGTTTTAGGCTGGGCCCCAATGAGCAGTTCTTC.